The clone carrying this TCR beta chain was seen many times. The target antigen is unknown. The sample is drawn from a study of metastatic and nonmetastatic thyroid tumors. Study details: Malignant thyroid and benign thyroid patients provided blood and tumor or nodule tissue whose repertoires were compared.

Per the germline V gene, CDR1 is PRHDT and CDR2 is FYEKMQ (reference sequence). V lost 4 bases, J lost 6 bases, and 4 bases lay in between. This CDR3 comprises 11 residues. All patients reached thyroid surgery having received no treatment beforehand. General observations from the study: Within blood and tumor, benign nodules reportedly had significantly lower TCR beta diversity than malignant thyroid tumors did.

TCRdb reassembled clones from the PCR reads with MiXCR. The top ten hold about 32% of the sample, which has roughly 30,000 clones, roughly 30% seen once. The sequenced sample was blood. The chain couples TRBV13 to TRBJ1-5; D is ambiguous. The sequence was collected from a female donor with papillary thyroid cancer or a benign thyroid nodule (not recorded which). Some clones in this sample may be carry-over from other donors' samples. CDR3 DNA: TGTGCCAGCAGCTCAATTCAGCCCCAGCATTTT. Translation: CASSSIQPQHF. The whole variable domain, remainder taken from reference TRBV13 and TRBJ1-5, is AAGVIQSPRHLIKEKRETATLKCYPIPRHDTVYWYQQGPGQDPQFLISFYEKMQSDKGSIPDRFSAQQFSDYHSELNMSSLELGDSALYFCASSSIQPQHFGDGTRLSIL.